This T cell receptor beta chain was sequenced during a study of T cell clones after liver transplantation. V lost 8 bases, J lost 7 bases, and 15 bases stayed unmatched. CDR3 length: 15 amino acids. CDR1 is SNHLY and CDR2 is FYNNEI in the germline V gene. Clones were read by immunoSEQ multiplex PCR, and TCRdb kept only the in-frame ones, dropping some. The sample yields 55,000 to 80,000 clones, under 95% seen once. Unstimulated PBMCs were sorted into CD3+CD4+ and CD3+CD8+ populations. The chain combines TRBV2 with TRBJ2-5; TRBD2 matches at 8 bases. The sequence came from a human donor who received a liver transplant. The sample was CD4+ T cells from blood, taken before liver transplant. CDR3 coding DNA: TGTGCCAGCGGGGGAACGGGAGGGCCCCCAGGGACCCAGTACTTC. Its protein is CASGGTGGPPGTQYF.